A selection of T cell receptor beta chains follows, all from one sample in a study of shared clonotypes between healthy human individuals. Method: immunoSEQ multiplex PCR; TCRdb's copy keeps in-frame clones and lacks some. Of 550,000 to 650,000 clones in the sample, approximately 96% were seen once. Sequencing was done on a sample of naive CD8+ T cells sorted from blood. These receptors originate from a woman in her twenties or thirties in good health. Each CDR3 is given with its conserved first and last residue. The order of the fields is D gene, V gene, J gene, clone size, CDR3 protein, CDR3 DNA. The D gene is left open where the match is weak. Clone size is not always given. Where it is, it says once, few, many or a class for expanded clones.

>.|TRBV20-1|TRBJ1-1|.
CSAPLNTEAFF
TGCAGTGCGCCACTGAACACTGAAGCTTTCTTT
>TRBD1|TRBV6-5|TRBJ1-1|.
CATSDRAGTEAFF
TGTGCCACATCGGACAGGGCGGGCACTGAAGCTTTCTTT
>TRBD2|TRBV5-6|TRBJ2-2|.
CASSSMRGLATGELFF
TGTGCCAGCAGCTCGATGCGAGGACTAGCCACCGGGGAGCTGTTTTTT
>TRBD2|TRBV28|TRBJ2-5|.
CASSLVLAGETQYF
TGTGCCAGCAGTTTGGTCCTAGCGGGGGAGACCCAGTACTTC
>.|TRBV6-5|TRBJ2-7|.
CASTIGPEGYEQYF
TGTGCCAGCACCATAGGCCCGGAGGGCTACGAGCAGTACTTC
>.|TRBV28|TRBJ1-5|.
CASSFQLSNQPQHF
TGTGCCAGCAGTTTCCAGTTATCCAATCAGCCCCAGCATTTT
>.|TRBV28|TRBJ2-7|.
CASGLGATHYEQYF
TGTGCCAGCGGCCTCGGGGCGACCCACTACGAGCAGTACTTC
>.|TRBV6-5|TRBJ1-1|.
CASSYLTGFTEAFF
TGTGCCAGCAGTTACCTAACAGGTTTTACTGAAGCTTTCTTT
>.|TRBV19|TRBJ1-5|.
CASKDGQNSNQPQHF
TGTGCCAGTAAAGACGGACAAAATAGCAATCAGCCCCAGCATTTT
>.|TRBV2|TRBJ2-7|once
CASSDSTYEQYF
TGTGCCAGCAGTGACTCAACCTACGAGCAGTACTTC
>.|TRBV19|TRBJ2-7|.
CASSMLGGSDEQYF
TGTGCCAGTAGTATGCTGGGCGGGTCAGACGAGCAGTACTTC
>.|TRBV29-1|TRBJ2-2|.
CSVEVRGTGELFF
TGCAGCGTTGAAGTCAGGGGCACCGGGGAGCTGTTTTTT
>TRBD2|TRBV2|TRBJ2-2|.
CASSETSGYTGELFF
TGTGCCAGCAGTGAGACTAGCGGGTACACCGGGGAGCTGTTTTTT
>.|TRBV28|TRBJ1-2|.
CASRPPFGSAGYTF
TGTGCCAGCAGACCCCCTTTTGGGTCCGCGGGCTACACCTTC
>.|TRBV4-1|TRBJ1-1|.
CASSQETVAFF
TGCGCCAGCAGCCAAGAGACGGTCGCTTTCTTT
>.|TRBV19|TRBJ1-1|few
CASRSLEGAENTEAFF
TGTGCCAGTAGATCACTCGAAGGGGCGGAGAACACTGAAGCTTTCTTT
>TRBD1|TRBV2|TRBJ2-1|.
CASTNRDSNEQFF
TGTGCCAGCACAAACCGGGACAGCAATGAGCAGTTCTTC
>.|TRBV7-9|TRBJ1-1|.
CASSLGTSRFF
TGTGCCAGCAGCTTGGGGACATCCCGGTTCTTT
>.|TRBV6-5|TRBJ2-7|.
CASRLAGAYEQYF
TGTGCCAGCAGGCTCGCGGGTGCCTACGAGCAGTACTTC